This T cell receptor (beta chain) is from a study of patients and donors after allogeneic stem cell transplantation. In TCRdb, the RT-PCR reads were re-called with MiXCR into one record per CDR3 protein. The sample has about 230,000 distinct CDR3 sequences, around 14% seen once; the top ten hold 9.5% to 13%. In this sample, this clonotype turned up a few times. The sample was blood, either unsorted or a sorted T cell fraction (not recorded which). The clonotype comes from a human donor who was either an allogeneic HSCT recipient or a stem cell or donor lymphocyte infusion donor (not recorded which). It is not recorded whose cells these are; they may come from a transplant donor.

The CDR3: CSALSGRATDTQYF. The CDR3 DNA reads TGCAGTGCTCTTAGCGGGAGGGCCACAGATACGCAGTATTTT. This rearrangement joins TRBV20-1 to TRBJ2-3; 11 positions match TRBD2. The CDR3 totals 14 residues. From germline, CDR1 is DFQATT and CDR2 SNEGSKA (reference sequence). Germline trimming cut 5 bases from V and 2 bases from J; bases unmatched to any gene: 3.